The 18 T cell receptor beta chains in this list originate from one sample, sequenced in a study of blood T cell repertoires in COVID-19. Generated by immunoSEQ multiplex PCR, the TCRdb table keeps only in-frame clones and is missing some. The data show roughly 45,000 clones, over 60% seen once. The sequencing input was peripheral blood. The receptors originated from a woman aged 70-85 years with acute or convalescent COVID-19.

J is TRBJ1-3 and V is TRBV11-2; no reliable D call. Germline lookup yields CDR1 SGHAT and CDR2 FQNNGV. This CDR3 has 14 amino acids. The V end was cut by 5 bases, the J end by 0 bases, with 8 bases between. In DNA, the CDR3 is TGTGCCAGCAGCCAGACATACTCTGGAAACACCATATATTTT. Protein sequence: CASSQTYSGNTIYF.

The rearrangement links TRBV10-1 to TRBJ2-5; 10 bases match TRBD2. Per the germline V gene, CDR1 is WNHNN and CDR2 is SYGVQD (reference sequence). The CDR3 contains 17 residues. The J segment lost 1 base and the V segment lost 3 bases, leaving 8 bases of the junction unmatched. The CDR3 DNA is TGCGCCAGCAGTGATACTGGACTAGCGGACGCCCAAGAGACCCAGTACTTC. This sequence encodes CASSDTGLADAQETQYF.

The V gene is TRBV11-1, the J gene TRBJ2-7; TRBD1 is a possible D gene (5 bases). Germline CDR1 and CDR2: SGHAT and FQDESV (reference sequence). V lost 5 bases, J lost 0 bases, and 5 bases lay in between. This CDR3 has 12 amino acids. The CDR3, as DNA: TGTGCCAGCAGCGACAGCTCCTACGAGCAGTACTTC. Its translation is CASSDSSYEQYF.

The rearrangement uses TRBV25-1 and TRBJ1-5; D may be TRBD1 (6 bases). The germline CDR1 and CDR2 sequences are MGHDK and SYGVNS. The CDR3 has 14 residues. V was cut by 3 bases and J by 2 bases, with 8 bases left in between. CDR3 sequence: CASSDRQGNQPQHF. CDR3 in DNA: TGTGCCAGCAGTGATCGACAGGGCAATCAGCCCCAGCATTTT.

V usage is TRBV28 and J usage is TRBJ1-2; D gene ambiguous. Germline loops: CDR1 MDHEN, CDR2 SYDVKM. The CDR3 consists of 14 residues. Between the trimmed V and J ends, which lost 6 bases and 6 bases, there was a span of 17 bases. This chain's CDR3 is CASSMSQVWDGYTF. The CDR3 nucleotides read TGTGCCAGCAGCATGTCGCAGGTGTGGGATGGCTACACCTTC.

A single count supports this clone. CDR3 bases: TGTGCCTGGAGTGTACCGGACAGGGGGCTCTGGGAGCAGTACTTC. Translated: CAWSVPDRGLWEQYF. This chain links TRBV30 with TRBJ2-7; 11 bases match TRBD1. The germline gives CDR1 GTSNPN, CDR2 SVGIG (reference sequence). The CDR3 is 15 amino acids. V lost 0 bases to trimming and J lost 7 bases; unmatched junction nucleotides: 8.

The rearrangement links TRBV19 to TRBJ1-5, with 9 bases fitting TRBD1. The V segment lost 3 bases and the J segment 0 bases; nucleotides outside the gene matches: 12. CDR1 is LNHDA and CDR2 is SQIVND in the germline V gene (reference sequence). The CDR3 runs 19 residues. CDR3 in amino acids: CASSIRRQGDLYSNQPQHF. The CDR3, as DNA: TGTGCCAGTAGTATTCGAAGACAGGGGGATCTCTATAGCAATCAGCCCCAGCATTTT.

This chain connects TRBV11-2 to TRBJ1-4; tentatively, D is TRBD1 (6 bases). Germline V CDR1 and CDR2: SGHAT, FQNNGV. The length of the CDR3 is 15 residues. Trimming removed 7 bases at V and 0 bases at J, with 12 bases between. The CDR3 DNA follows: TGTGCCAGCAAAGGGGGAATTTCAACTAATGAAAAACTGTTTTTT. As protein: CASKGGISTNEKLFF.

The CDR3 DNA reads TGTGCCAGCACCGCTATAGGGGACACTGAAGCTTTCTTT. This encodes CASTAIGDTEAFF. The chain links TRBV2 to TRBJ1-1, with D possibly being TRBD1 (5 bases). Trimming cost V 7 bases and J 3 bases, with 12 bases left between them. The germline V gene has CDR1 SNHLY and CDR2 FYNNEI. This CDR3 spans 13 amino acids. The full variable domain, with the rest looked up from reference TRBV2 and TRBJ1-1, is EPEVTQTPSHQVTQMGQEVILRCVPISNHLYFYWYRQILGQKVEFLVSFYNNEISEKSEIFDDQFSVERPDGSNFTLKIRSTKLEDSAMYFCASTAIGDTEAFFGQGTRLTVV.

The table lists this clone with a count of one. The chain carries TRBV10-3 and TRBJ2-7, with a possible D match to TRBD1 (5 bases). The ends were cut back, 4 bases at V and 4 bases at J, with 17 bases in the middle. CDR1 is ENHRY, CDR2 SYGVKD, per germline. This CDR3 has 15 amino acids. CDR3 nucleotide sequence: TGTGCCATCAGTGCCCCGACAGCGTCTCTTTACGAGCAGTACTTC. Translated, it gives CAISAPTASLYEQYF.

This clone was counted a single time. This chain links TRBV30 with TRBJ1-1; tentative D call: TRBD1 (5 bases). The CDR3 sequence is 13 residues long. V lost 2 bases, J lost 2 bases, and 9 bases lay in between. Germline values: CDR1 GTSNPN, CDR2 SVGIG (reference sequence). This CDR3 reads CAWSTGGNTEAFF. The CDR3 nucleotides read TGTGCCTGGAGTACGGGGGGAAACACTGAAGCTTTCTTT.

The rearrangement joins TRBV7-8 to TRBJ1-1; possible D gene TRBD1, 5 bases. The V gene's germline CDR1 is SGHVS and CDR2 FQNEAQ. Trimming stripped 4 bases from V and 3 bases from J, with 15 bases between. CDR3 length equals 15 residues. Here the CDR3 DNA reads TGTGCCAGCAGCTCCCGCAGGGTTACCCACACTGAAGCTTTCTTT. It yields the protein CASSSRRVTHTEAFF.

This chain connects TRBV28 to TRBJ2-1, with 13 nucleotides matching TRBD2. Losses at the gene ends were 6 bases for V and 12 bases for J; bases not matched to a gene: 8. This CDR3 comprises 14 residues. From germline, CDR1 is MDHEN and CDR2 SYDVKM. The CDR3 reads CASRPGLAGVGQFF. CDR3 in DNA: TGTGCCAGCAGGCCTGGACTAGCGGGAGTTGGGCAGTTCTTC.

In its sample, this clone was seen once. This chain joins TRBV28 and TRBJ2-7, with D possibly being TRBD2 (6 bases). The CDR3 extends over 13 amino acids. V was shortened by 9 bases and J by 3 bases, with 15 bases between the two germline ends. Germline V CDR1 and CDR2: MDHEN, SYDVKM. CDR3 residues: CASISGGLYEQYF. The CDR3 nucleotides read TGTGCCAGTATTAGCGGTGGCCTCTACGAGCAGTACTTC.

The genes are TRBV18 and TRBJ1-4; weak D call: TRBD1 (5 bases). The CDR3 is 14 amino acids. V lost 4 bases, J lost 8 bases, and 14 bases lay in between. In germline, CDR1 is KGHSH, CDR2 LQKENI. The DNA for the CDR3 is TGTGCCAGCTCACAGCGACAGACGCTCGAAAAACTGTTTTTT. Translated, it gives CASSQRQTLEKLFF.

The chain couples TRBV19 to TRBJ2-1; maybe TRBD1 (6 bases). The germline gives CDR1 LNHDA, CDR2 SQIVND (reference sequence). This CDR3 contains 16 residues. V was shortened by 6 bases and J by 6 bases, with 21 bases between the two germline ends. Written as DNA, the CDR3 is TGTGCCAGTAGGGGGTCGGGCAGGGGTGAAACCAATGAGCAGTTCTTC. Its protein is CASRGSGRGETNEQFF.

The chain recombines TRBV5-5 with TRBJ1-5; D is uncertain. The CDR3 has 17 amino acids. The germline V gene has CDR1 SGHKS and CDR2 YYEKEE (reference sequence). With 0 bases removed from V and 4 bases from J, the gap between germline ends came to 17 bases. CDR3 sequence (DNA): TGTGCCAGCAGCTTGGTATACTATGCCAGAGAAAATCAGCCCCAGCATTTT. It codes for CASSLVYYARENQPQHF.

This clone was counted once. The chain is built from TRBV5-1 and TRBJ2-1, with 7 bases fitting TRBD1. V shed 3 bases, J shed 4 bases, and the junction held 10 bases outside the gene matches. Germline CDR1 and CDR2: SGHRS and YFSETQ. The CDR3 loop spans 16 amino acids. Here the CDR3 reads CASSSGTVGQYNEQFF. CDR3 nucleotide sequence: TGCGCCAGCAGCTCGGGGACAGTGGGCCAGTACAATGAGCAGTTCTTC. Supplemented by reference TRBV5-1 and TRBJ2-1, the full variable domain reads KAGVTQTPRYLIKTRGQQVTLSCSPISGHRSVSWYQQTPGQGLQFLFEYFSETQRNKGNFPGRFSGRQFSNSRSEMNVSTLELGDSALYLCASSSGTVGQYNEQFFGPGTRLTVL.